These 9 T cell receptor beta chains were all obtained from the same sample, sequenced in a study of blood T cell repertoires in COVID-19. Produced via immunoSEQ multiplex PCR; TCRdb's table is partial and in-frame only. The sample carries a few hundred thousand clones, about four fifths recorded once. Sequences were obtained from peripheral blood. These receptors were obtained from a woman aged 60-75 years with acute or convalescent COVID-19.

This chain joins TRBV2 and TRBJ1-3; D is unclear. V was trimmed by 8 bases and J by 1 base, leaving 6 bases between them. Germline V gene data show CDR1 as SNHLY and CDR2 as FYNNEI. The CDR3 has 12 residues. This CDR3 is CASSYSGNTIYF. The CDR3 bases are TGTGCCAGCTCCTATTCTGGAAACACCATATATTTT.

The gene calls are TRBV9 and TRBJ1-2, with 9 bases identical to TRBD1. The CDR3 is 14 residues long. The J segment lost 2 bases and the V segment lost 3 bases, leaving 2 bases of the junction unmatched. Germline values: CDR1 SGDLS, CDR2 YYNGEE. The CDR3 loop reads CASSAGQGNYGYTF. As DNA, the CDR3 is TGTGCCAGCAGCGCCGGACAGGGGAACTATGGCTACACCTTC.

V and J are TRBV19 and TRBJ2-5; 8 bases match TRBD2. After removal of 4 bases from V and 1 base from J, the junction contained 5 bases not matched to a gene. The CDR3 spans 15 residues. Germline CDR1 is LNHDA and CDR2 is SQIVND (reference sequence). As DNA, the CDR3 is TGTGCCAGTAGTACCGGACTAGCACGCCAAGAGACCCAGTACTTC. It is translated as CASSTGLARQETQYF. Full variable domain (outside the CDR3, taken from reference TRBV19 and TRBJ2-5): DGGITQSPKYLFRKEGQNVTLSCEQNLNHDAMYWYRQDPGQGLRLIYYSQIVNDFQKGDIAEGYSVSREKKESFPLTVTSAQKNPTAFYLCASSTGLARQETQYFGPGTRLLVL.

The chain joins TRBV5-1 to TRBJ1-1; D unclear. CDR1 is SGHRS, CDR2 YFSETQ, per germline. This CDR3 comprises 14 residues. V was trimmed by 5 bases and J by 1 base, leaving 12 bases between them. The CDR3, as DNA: TGCGCCAGCAGGGACTGGGGAGGGAACACTGAAGCTTTCTTT. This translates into CASRDWGGNTEAFF.

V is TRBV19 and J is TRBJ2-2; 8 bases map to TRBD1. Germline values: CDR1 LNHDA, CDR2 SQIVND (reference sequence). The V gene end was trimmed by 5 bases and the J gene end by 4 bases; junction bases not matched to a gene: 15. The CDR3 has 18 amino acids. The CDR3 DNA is TGTGCCAGTAGTCCCTTCTCGACAGGGGTAATCGTCACCGGGGAGCTGTTTTTT. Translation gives CASSPFSTGVIVTGELFF.

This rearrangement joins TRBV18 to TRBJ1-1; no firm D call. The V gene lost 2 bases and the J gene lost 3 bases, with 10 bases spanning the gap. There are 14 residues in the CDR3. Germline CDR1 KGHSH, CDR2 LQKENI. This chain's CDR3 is CASSPERVYTEAFF. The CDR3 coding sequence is TGTGCCAGCTCACCAGAGAGGGTTTACACTGAAGCTTTCTTT.

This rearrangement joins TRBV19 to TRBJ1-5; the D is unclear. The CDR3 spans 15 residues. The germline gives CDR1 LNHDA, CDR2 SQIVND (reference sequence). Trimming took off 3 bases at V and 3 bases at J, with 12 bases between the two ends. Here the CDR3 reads CASSIGSGLNQPQHF. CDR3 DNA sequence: TGTGCCAGTAGTATTGGGTCAGGACTCAATCAGCCCCAGCATTTT.

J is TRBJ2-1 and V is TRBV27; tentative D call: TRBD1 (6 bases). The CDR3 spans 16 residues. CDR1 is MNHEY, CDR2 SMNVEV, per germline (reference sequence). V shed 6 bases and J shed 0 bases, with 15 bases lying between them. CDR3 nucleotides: TGTGCCAGCAGCTTAACAGGGCCGAGCTCCTACAATGAGCAGTTCTTC. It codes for CASSLTGPSSYNEQFF.

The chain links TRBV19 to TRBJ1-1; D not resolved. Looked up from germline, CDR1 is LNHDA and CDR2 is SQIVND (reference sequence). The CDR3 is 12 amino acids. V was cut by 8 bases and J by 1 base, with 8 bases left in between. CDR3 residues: CASGSRNTEAFF. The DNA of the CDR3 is TGTGCCAGTGGTAGTAGGAACACTGAAGCTTTCTTT. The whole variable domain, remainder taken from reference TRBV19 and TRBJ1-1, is DGGITQSPKYLFRKEGQNVTLSCEQNLNHDAMYWYRQDPGQGLRLIYYSQIVNDFQKGDIAEGYSVSREKKESFPLTVTSAQKNPTAFYLCASGSRNTEAFFGQGTRLTVV.